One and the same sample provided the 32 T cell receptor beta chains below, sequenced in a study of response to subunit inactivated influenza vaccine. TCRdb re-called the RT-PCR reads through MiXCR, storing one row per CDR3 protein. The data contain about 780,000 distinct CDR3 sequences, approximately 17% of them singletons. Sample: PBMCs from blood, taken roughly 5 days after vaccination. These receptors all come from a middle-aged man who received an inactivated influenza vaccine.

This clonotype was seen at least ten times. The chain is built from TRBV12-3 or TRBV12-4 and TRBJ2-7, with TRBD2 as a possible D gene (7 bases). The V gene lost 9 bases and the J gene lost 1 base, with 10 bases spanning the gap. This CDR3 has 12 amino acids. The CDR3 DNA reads TGTGCCAGTGGGAGGGGGTCCTACGAGCAGTACTTC. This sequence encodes CASGRGSYEQYF.

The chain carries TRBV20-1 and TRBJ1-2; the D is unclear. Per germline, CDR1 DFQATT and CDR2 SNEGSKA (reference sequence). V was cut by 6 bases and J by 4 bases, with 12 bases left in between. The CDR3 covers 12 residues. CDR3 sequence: CSAIHGSYGYTF. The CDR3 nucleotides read TGCAGTGCCATCCACGGGAGCTATGGCTACACCTTC.

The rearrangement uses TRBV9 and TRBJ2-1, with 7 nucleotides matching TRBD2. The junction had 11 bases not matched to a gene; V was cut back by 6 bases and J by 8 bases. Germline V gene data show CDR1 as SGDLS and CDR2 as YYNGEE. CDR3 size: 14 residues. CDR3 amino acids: CASTRWGGSDEQFF. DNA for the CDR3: TGTGCCAGCACCCGGTGGGGGGGAAGCGATGAGCAGTTCTTC. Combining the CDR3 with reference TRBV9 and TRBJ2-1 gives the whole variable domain DSGVTQTPKHLITATGQRVTLRCSPRSGDLSVYWYQQSLDQGLQFLIQYYNGEERAKGNILERFSAQQFPDLHSELNLSSLELGDSALYFCASTRWGGSDEQFFGPGTRLTVL.

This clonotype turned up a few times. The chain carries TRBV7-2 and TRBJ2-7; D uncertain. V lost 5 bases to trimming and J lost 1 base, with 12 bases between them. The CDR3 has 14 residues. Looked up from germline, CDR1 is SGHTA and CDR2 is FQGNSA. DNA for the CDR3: TGTGCCAGCAGCCCCCTCCGGATTTCCTACGAGCAGTACTTC. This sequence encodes CASSPLRISYEQYF.

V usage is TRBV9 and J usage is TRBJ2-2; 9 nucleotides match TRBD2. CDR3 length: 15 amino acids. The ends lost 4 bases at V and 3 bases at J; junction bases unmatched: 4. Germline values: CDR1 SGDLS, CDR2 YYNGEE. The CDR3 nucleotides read TGTGCCAGCAGCTCCCTAGCGGGGTACACCGGGGAGCTGTTTTTT. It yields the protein CASSSLAGYTGELFF.

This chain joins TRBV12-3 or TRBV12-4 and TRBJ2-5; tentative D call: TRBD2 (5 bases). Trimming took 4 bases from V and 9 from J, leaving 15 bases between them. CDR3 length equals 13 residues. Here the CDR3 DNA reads TGTGCCAGCAGTTCCGGACTCCTCGCGGCCCAGTACTTC. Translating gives CASSSGLLAAQYF.

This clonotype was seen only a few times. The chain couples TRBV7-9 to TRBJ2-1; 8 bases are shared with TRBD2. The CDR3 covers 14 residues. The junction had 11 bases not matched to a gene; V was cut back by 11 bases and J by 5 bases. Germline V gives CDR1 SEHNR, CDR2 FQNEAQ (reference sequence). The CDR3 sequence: CAGLTGGIDNEQFF. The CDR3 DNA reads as TGTGCCGGACTTACGGGGGGGATCGACAATGAGCAGTTCTTC.

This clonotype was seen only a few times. CDR3 sequence (DNA): TGCGCCAGCAGCGGCAGCGGGATTGGCACCGGGGAGCTGTTTTTT. Its protein is CASSGSGIGTGELFF. The rearrangement joins TRBV5-1 to TRBJ2-2; TRBD2 matches 7 bases. The CDR3 has 15 amino acids. V dropped 4 bases and J dropped 4; count of bases not matched to a gene: 7. Per germline, CDR1 SGHRS and CDR2 YFSETQ.

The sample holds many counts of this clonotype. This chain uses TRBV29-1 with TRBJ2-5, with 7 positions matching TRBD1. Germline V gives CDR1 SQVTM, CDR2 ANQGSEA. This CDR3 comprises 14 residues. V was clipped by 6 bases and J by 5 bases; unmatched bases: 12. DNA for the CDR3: TGCAGCGTGGGTTTGACAGGGATGAGGGAGACCCAGTACTTC. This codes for CSVGLTGMRETQYF.

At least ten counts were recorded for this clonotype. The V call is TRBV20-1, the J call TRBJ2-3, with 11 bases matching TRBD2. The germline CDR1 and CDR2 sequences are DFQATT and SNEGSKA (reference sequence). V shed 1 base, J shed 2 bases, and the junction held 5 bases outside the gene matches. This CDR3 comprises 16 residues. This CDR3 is CSARVGSGRDTDTQYF. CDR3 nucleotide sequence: TGCAGTGCTAGAGTTGGTAGCGGGAGGGACACAGATACGCAGTATTTT.

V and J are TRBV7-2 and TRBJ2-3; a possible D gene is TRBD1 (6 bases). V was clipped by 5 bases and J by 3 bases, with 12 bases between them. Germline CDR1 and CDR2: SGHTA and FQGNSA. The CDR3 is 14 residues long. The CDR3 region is CASSIDRFTDTQYF. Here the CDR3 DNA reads TGTGCCAGCAGCATAGACAGGTTTACAGATACGCAGTATTTT. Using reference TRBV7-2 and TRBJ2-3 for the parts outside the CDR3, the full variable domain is GAGVSQSPSNKVTEKGKDVELRCDPISGHTALYWYRQSLGQGLEFLIYFQGNSAPDKSGLPSDRFSAERTGGSVSTLTIQRTQQEDSAVYLCASSIDRFTDTQYFGPGTRLTVL.

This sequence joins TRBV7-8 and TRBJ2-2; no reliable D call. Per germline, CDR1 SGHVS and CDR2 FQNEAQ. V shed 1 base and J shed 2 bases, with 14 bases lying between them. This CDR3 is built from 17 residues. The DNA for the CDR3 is TGTGCCAGCAGCTTAGAAATTCGCGGTTCAAACACCGGGGAGCTGTTTTTT. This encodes CASSLEIRGSNTGELFF.

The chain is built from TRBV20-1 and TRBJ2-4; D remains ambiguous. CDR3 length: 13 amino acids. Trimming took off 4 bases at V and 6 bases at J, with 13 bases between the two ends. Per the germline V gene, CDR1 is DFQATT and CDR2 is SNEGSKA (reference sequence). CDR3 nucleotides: TGCAGTGCTACCGAGTCTAACTCAAACATTCAGTACTTC. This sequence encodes CSATESNSNIQYF.

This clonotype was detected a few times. The CDR3 is CASSSRPGLEEQYF. Written as DNA, the CDR3 is TGTGCCAGCAGTTCAAGGCCGGGACTAGAGGAGCAGTACTTC. The chain is built from TRBV6-5 and TRBJ2-7; 8 positions agree with TRBD2. This CDR3 has 14 residues. The V gene's germline CDR1 is MNHEY and CDR2 SVGAGI. V lost 4 bases and J lost 7; bases outside the gene matches: 9.

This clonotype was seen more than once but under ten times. CDR3 residues: CAISGEGQNYGYTF. The CDR3, as DNA: TGTGCCATCAGTGGAGAAGGACAAAATTATGGCTACACCTTC. The genes are TRBV10-3 and TRBJ1-2; the D gene is possibly TRBD1 (5 bases). CDR3 length equals 14 residues. Germline V gene lookup returns CDR1 ENHRY and CDR2 SYGVKD. The V end was cut by 4 bases, the J end by 5 bases, with 14 bases between.

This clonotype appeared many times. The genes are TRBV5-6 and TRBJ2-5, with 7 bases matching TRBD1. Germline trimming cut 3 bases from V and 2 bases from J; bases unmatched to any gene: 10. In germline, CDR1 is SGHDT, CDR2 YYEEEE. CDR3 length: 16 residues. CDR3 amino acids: CASSSPMDRLQETQYF. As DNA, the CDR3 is TGTGCCAGCAGCTCGCCAATGGACAGGTTGCAAGAGACCCAGTACTTC.

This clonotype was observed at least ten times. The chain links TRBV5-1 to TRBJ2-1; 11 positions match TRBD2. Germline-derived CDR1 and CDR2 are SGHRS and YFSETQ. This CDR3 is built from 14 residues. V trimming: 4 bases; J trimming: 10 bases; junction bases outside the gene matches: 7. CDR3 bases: TGCGCCAGCAGCGAAACTAGCGGGAGAGACGAGCAGTTCTTC. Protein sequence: CASSETSGRDEQFF.

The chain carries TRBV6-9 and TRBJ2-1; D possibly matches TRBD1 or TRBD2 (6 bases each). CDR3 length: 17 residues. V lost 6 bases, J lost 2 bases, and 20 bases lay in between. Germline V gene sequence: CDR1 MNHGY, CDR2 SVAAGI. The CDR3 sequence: CASRFGSVGGTYNEQFF. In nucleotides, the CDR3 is TGTGCCAGCAGATTCGGGAGCGTGGGGGGCACCTACAATGAGCAGTTCTTC.

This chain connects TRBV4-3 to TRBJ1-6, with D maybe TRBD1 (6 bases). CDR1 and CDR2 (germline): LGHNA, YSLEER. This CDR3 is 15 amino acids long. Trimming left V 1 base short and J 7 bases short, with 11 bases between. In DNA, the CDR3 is TGCGCCAGCAGCCAAGCGTCAGGGGTCAATTCACCCCTCCACTTT. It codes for CASSQASGVNSPLHF.

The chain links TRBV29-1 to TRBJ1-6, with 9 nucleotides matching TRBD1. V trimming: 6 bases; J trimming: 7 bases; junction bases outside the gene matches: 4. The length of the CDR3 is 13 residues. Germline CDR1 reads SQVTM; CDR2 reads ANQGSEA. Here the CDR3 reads CSVRTGENSPLHF. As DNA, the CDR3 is TGCAGCGTGAGGACAGGGGAGAATTCACCCCTCCACTTT.

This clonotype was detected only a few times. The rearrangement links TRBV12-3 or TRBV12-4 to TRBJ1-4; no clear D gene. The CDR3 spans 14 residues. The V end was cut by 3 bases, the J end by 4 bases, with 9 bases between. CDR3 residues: CASSFLQSNEKLFF. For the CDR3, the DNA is TGTGCCAGCAGTTTTTTACAAAGTAATGAAAAACTGTTTTTT.

DNA of the CDR3: TGTGCCAGCAGCCAACTTTTCGGGGGGACTGAAGCTTTCTTT. Residues: CASSQLFGGTEAFF. The chain uses TRBV16 and TRBJ1-1; D perhaps matches TRBD1 (5 bases). The CDR3 is made up of 14 amino acids. V shed 2 bases and J shed 5 bases, with 12 bases lying between them. The germline V gene has CDR1 KGHSY and CDR2 FQNENV.

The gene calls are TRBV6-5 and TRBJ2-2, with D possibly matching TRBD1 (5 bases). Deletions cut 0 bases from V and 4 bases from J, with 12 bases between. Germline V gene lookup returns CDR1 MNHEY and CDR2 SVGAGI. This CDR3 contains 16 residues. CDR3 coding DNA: TGTGCCAGCAGTTACTCCAGCAGGGCAGGCACCGGGGAGCTGTTTTTT. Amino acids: CASSYSSRAGTGELFF.

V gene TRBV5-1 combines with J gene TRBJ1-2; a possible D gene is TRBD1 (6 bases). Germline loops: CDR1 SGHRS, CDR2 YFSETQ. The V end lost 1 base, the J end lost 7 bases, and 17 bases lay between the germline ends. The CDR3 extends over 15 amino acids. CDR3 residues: CASSLNHRVGRGYTF. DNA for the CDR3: TGCGCCAGCAGCTTGAATCACAGGGTAGGACGTGGCTACACCTTC.

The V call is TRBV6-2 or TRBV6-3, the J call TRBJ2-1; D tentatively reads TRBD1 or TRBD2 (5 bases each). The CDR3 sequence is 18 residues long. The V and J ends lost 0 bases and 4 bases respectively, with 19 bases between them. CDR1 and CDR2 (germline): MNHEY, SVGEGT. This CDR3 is CASSYSGPERVTYNEQFF. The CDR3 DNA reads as TGTGCCAGCAGTTACTCGGGGCCGGAGAGGGTTACGTACAATGAGCAGTTCTTC.

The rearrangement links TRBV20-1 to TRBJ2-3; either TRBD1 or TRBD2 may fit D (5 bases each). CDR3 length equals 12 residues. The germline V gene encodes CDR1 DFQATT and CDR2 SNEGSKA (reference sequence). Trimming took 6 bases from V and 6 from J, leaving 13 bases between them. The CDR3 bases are TGCAGTGCCTCCTCCAGGGAGGATACGCAGTATTTT. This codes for CSASSREDTQYF.

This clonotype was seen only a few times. This CDR3 is CASRGLAGADYNEQFF. The CDR3 DNA reads as TGCGCCAGCAGAGGACTAGCGGGAGCCGATTACAATGAGCAGTTCTTC. V gene TRBV5-1 combines with J gene TRBJ2-1, with 13 nucleotides matching TRBD2. This CDR3 has 16 amino acids. The V and J ends lost 5 bases and 4 bases, in that order; junction bases with no gene match: 6. CDR1 and CDR2 (germline): SGHRS, YFSETQ.

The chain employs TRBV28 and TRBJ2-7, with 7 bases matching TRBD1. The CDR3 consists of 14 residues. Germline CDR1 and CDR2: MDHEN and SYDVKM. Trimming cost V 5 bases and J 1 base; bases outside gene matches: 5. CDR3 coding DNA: TGTGCCAGCAGTCCCGCACAGGGGTCCTACGAGCAGTACTTC. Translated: CASSPAQGSYEQYF.

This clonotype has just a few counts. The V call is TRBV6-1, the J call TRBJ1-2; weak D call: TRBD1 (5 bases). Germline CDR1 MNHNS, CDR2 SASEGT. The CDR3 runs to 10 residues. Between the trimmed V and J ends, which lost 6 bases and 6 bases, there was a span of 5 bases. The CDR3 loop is CASRGDGYTF. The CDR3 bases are TGTGCCAGCAGAGGGGATGGCTACACCTTC.

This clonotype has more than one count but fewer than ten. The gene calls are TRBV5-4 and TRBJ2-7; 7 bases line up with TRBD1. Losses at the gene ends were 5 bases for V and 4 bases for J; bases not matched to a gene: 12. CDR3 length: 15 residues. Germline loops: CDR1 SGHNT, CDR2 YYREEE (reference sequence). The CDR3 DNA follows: TGTGCCAGCAGTCATTTTCGACAGGGACGATACGAGCAGTACTTC. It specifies CASSHFRQGRYEQYF.

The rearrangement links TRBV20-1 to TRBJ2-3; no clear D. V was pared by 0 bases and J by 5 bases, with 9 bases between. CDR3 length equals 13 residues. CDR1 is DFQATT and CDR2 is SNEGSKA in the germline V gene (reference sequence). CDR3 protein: CSARDTVGDTQYF. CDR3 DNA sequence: TGCAGTGCTAGAGATACCGTTGGAGATACGCAGTATTTT.

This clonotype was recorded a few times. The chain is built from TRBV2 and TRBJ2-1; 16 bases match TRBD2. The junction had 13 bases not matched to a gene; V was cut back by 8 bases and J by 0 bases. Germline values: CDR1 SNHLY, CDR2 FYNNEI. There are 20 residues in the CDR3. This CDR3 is CASLSPPGTSGRDSYNEQFF. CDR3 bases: TGTGCCAGCCTGAGCCCCCCCGGGACTAGCGGGAGGGACTCCTACAATGAGCAGTTCTTC.